Each of the 20 T cell receptor beta chains below was sequenced from the same sample in a study of cytomegalovirus exposure and HLA in healthy donors. The PCR contained 60 Vbeta and 13 Jbeta primers. TCRdb's copy holds only in-frame clones and misses some; the assay was immunoSEQ multiplex PCR. The data show 90,000 to 150,000 clones, roughly 63% seen once. Sequencing input: PBMCs. The receptors shown here come from a middle-aged man in good health and CMV-seropositive.

The sample holds a few counts of this clone. The chain joins TRBV4-1 to TRBJ2-5; D not certain. Germline CDR1 and CDR2: MGHRA and YSYEKL. CDR3 length: 16 residues. The V end was cut by 3 bases, the J end by 2 bases, with 16 bases between. CDR3 in amino acids: CASSQRPIRLQETQYF. CDR3 DNA: TGCGCCAGCAGCCAGCGGCCGATTAGATTACAAGAGACCCAGTACTTC.

This clone was seen more than once but under ten times. This chain joins TRBV5-1 and TRBJ1-2; D is uncertain. The germline CDR1 and CDR2 sequences are SGHRS and YFSETQ. The CDR3 has 14 residues. V was clipped by 1 base and J by 1 base, with 8 bases between them. DNA of the CDR3: TGCGCCAGCAGCTTGCCACAGAATAACTATGGCTACACCTTC. Translation: CASSLPQNNYGYTF.

There are a few counts of this clone. The chain links TRBV7-3 to TRBJ2-2; 7 nucleotides agree with TRBD2. V lost 5 bases to trimming and J lost 6 bases; unmatched junction nucleotides: 3. This CDR3 is 13 amino acids long. Germline V lookup: CDR1 SGHTA, CDR2 FQGTGA. Here the CDR3 DNA reads TGTGCCAGCAGCCCGGCGGGGGCCGGGGAGCTGTTTTTT. This translates into CASSPAGAGELFF.

The J gene is TRBJ1-3, the V gene TRBV6-5; 8 nucleotides match TRBD1. After removal of 6 bases from V and 8 bases from J, the junction contained 6 bases not matched to a gene. Germline V CDR1 and CDR2: MNHEY, SVGAGI. This CDR3 has 13 amino acids. The CDR3 spells CASRPGQAYTIYF. CDR3 bases: TGTGCCAGCAGACCGGGACAGGCTTACACCATATATTTT.

This rearrangement joins TRBV19 to TRBJ2-2; no reliable D call. Trimming left V 1 base short and J 7 bases short, with 16 bases between. From germline, CDR1 is LNHDA and CDR2 SQIVND (reference sequence). CDR3 length: 16 amino acids. CDR3 region: CASSIGPVTVLGELFF. In DNA, the CDR3 is TGTGCCAGTAGTATAGGCCCCGTTACAGTGCTCGGGGAGCTGTTTTTT.

The chain has TRBV9 and TRBJ1-2, with D possibly matching TRBD1 (5 bases). Trimming shortened V by 0 bases and J by 6 bases, and 15 bases separated the two germline ends. The CDR3 consists of 15 residues. Germline lookup yields CDR1 SGDLS and CDR2 YYNGEE. The DNA of the CDR3 is TGTGCCAGCAGCGTAGCCGTCCGGGGGTTCCATGGCTACACCTTC. Protein product: CASSVAVRGFHGYTF.

The chain has TRBV9 and TRBJ2-1; no clear D gene. Germline V gene data show CDR1 as SGDLS and CDR2 as YYNGEE. The CDR3 consists of 12 residues. The V gene lost 0 bases and the J gene lost 8 bases, with 6 bases spanning the gap. CDR3 sequence (DNA): TGTGCCAGCAGCGTAGTACACCATGAGCAGTTCTTC. This encodes CASSVVHHEQFF.

This chain connects TRBV5-1 to TRBJ1-2, with D perhaps TRBD1 (6 bases). V was trimmed by 0 bases and J by 4 bases, leaving 16 bases between them. The germline V gene has CDR1 SGHRS and CDR2 YFSETQ. This CDR3 contains 16 residues. CDR3 coding DNA: TGCGCCAGCAGCTTGGCCGGGGACACGCTTGGCTATGGCTACACCTTC. Protein product: CASSLAGDTLGYGYTF.

This chain connects TRBV29-1 to TRBJ2-7; 7 nucleotides align to TRBD1. The CDR3 is 13 amino acids. Per the germline V gene, CDR1 is SQVTM and CDR2 is ANQGSEA. V lost 7 bases and J lost 5; bases outside the gene matches: 11. The CDR3 protein is CSAYRGTGNEQYF. DNA for the CDR3: TGCAGCGCATACAGGGGAACGGGGAACGAGCAGTACTTC.

The rearrangement uses TRBV11-3 and TRBJ1-1, with a weak D call TRBD1 (5 bases). The length of the CDR3 is 13 residues. V was clipped by 4 bases and J by 2 bases, with 8 bases between them. Looked up from germline, CDR1 is SGHNT and CDR2 is YENEEA. CDR3 in amino acids: CASSSTGNTEAFF. CDR3 nucleotides: TGTGCCAGCAGCTCCACAGGTAACACTGAAGCTTTCTTT.

This clone was recorded once. The rearrangement joins TRBV7-2 to TRBJ2-1, with TRBD2 matching over 12 bases. This CDR3 comprises 17 residues. Germline V gene lookup returns CDR1 SGHTA and CDR2 FQGNSA. V trimming: 2 bases; J trimming: 2 bases; junction bases outside the gene matches: 4. The CDR3 nucleotides read TGTGCCAGCAGCTTAAGACTAGCGGGGGTACCCTACAATGAGCAGTTCTTC. As protein: CASSLRLAGVPYNEQFF. The entire variable domain, with the rest obtained from reference TRBV7-2 and TRBJ2-1, is as follows: GAGVSQSPSNKVTEKGKDVELRCDPISGHTALYWYRQSLGQGLEFLIYFQGNSAPDKSGLPSDRFSAERTGGSVSTLTIQRTQQEDSAVYLCASSLRLAGVPYNEQFFGPGTRLTVL.

This CDR3 reads CASSMDSGTVSYEQYF. The CDR3 nucleotides are TGTGCCAGTAGTATGGATTCCGGGACAGTCTCCTACGAGCAGTACTTC. V and J are TRBV19 and TRBJ2-7, with 7 bases identical to TRBD1. The CDR3 loop spans 16 amino acids. Germline V gene sequence: CDR1 LNHDA, CDR2 SQIVND (reference sequence). The V and J ends lost 3 bases and 0 bases, in that order; junction bases with no gene match: 8.

The chain is built from TRBV9 and TRBJ2-3; TRBD2 matches at 10 bases. Germline V gives CDR1 SGDLS, CDR2 YYNGEE. The CDR3 is 15 residues long. After removal of 3 bases from V and 14 bases from J, the junction contained 15 bases not matched to a gene. CDR3 loop: CASSAASGRGSVTYF. For the CDR3, the DNA is TGTGCCAGCAGCGCCGCTAGCGGGAGAGGGTCCGTGACGTATTTT.

The V and J genes are TRBV9 and TRBJ2-3; the D gene is possibly TRBD2 (6 bases). Trimming left V 0 bases short and J 5 bases short, with 10 bases between. The germline gives CDR1 SGDLS, CDR2 YYNGEE. The CDR3 contains 14 residues. The CDR3 region is CASSVGPGLDTQYF. CDR3 bases: TGTGCCAGCAGCGTAGGTCCGGGACTAGATACGCAGTATTTT. The full variable domain, its missing parts supplied by reference TRBV9 and TRBJ2-3, is DSGVTQTPKHLITATGQRVTLRCSPRSGDLSVYWYQQSLDQGLQFLIQYYNGEERAKGNILERFSAQQFPDLHSELNLSSLELGDSALYFCASSVGPGLDTQYFGPGTRLTVL.

The chain joins TRBV5-1 to TRBJ2-7; 10 bases match TRBD1. The CDR3 sequence is 14 residues long. Per the germline V gene, CDR1 is SGHRS and CDR2 is YFSETQ. V was clipped by 4 bases and J by 6 bases; unmatched bases: 7. For the CDR3, the DNA is TGCGCCAGCAGCACCACCGGGACAGGGGTCGAGCAGTACTTC. It encodes CASSTTGTGVEQYF.

The V and J genes are TRBV19 and TRBJ1-5; a possible D gene is TRBD1 (5 bases). The CDR3 length is 13 residues. V was cut by 2 bases and J by 7 bases, with 9 bases left in between. Germline values: CDR1 LNHDA, CDR2 SQIVND (reference sequence). In DNA, the CDR3 is TGTGCCAGTAGTATACAGGGCGGCCAGCCCCAGCATTTT. Translating gives CASSIQGGQPQHF.

V gene TRBV10-3 combines with J gene TRBJ2-1; TRBD2 matches at 7 bases. The CDR3 sequence is 14 residues long. Per germline, CDR1 ENHRY and CDR2 SYGVKD. The J segment lost 7 bases and the V segment lost 2 bases, leaving 5 bases of the junction unmatched. CDR3 amino acids: CAISESGTGNEQFF. Here the CDR3 DNA reads TGTGCCATCAGTGAGAGCGGGACGGGGAATGAGCAGTTCTTC.

This clone showed up just a few times. The chain employs TRBV10-1 and TRBJ2-2, with a tentative D call TRBD1 (5 bases). Trimming removed 3 bases at V and 7 bases at J, with 12 bases between. Germline assignment: CDR1 WNHNN and CDR2 SYGVQD (reference sequence). The CDR3 is made up of 14 amino acids. The CDR3 is CASSDNAGRGELFF. The DNA of the CDR3 is TGCGCCAGCAGTGATAATGCAGGGCGCGGGGAGCTGTTTTTT.

The J gene is TRBJ1-1, the V gene TRBV4-2; perhaps TRBD1 as D (5 bases). Trimming cost V 0 bases and J 9 bases, with 11 bases left between them. This CDR3 contains 13 residues. Germline CDR1 reads LGHNA; CDR2 reads YNFKEQ. The CDR3 loop reads CASSQEVGGKAFF. The CDR3 DNA follows: TGTGCCAGCAGCCAAGAGGTCGGGGGGAAAGCTTTCTTT.

This chain uses TRBV12-5 with TRBJ2-7, with 13 bases lining up with TRBD2. V was pared by 2 bases and J by 6 bases, with 7 bases of the junction left unmatched. Germline loops: CDR1 LGHNT, CDR2 FRNRAP. CDR3 length equals 16 residues. CDR3 sequence (DNA): TGTGCTAGTGGTTTGACCGGACTAGCGGGAGTGGGCGAGCAGTACTTC. Encoded protein: CASGLTGLAGVGEQYF.